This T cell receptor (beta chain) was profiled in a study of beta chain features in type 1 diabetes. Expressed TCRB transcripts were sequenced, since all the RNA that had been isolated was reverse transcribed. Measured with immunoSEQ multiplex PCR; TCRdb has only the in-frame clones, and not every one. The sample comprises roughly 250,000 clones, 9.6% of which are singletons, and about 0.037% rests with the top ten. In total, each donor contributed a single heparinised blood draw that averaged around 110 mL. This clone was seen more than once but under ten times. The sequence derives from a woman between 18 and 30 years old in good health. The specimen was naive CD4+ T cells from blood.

The CDR3 nucleotides read TGTGCCTGGAGGGGCGGGATCGGCAATGAGCAGTTCTTC. Translated: CAWRGGIGNEQFF. V is TRBV30 and J is TRBJ2-1, with a weak D call TRBD2 (6 bases). There are 13 residues in the CDR3. V gave up 3 bases and J gave up 6 bases, with 12 bases separating them. From germline, CDR1 is GTSNPN and CDR2 SVGIG (reference sequence).